This paragraph covers one TCR beta chain sequence. This sample was taken from a study of blood T cell repertoires in COVID-19. This CDR3 spans 15 amino acids. In germline, CDR1 is PRHDT, CDR2 FYEKMQ (reference sequence). Deletions cut 5 bases from V and 1 base from J, with 14 bases between. TCRdb's table, derived via immunoSEQ multiplex PCR, lists solely in-frame clones and lacks some. The repertoire holds approximately 190,000 clones, roughly four fifths seen once, with about 6% in the top ten. The clonotype originates from a woman in her thirties or forties with acute or convalescent COVID-19. Sequencing was done on a sample of peripheral blood. V usage is TRBV13 and J usage is TRBJ2-5; D not resolved. The CDR3 is CASSPVGTGQETQYF. CDR3 DNA: TGTGCCAGCAGCCCGGTCGGAACGGGCCAAGAGACCCAGTACTTC. The variable domain in full, with the rest retrieved from reference TRBV13 and TRBJ2-5, is AAGVIQSPRHLIKEKRETATLKCYPIPRHDTVYWYQQGPGQDPQFLISFYEKMQSDKGSIPDRFSAQQFSDYHSELNMSSLELGDSALYFCASSPVGTGQETQYFGPGTRLLVL.